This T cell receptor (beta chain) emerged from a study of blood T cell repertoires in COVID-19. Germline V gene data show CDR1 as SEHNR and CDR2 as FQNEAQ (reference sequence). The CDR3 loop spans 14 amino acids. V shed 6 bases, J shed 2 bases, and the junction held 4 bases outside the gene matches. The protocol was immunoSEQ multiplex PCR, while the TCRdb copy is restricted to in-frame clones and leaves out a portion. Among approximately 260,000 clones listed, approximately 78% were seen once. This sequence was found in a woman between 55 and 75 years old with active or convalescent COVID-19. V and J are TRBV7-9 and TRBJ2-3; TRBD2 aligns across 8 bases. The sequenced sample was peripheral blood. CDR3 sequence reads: CASSSGLATDTQYF. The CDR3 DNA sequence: TGTGCCAGCAGTTCTGGACTAGCCACAGATACGCAGTATTTT.